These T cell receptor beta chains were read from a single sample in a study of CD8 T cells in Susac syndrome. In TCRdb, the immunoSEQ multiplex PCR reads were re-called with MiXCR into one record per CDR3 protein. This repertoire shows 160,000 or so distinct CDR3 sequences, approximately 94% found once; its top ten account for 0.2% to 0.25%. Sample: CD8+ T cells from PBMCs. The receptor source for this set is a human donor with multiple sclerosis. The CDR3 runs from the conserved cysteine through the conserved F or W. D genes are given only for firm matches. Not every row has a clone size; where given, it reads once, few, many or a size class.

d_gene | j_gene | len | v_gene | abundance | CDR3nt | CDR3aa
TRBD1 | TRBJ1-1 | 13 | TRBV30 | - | TGTGCCTGGAGCGGGGACAGGGCGACTGAAGCTTTCTTT | CAWSGDRATEAFF
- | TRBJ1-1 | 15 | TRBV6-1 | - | TGTGCCAGCAGTGAAGCACGACACACGAACACTGAAGCTTTCTTT | CASSEARHTNTEAFF
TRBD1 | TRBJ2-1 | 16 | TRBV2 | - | TGTGCCAGCAGTCATACTGGGACAGGGCTCTACAATGAGCAGTTCTTC | CASSHTGTGLYNEQFF
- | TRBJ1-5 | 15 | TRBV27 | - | TGTGCCAGCAGTCCACAGACCCCGTGGAATCAGCCCCAGCATTTT | CASSPQTPWNQPQHF
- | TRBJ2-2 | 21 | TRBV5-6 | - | TGTGCCAGCAGCTTGGTGGATAACCGACAGGATCGGCGGAAGAACACCGGGGAGCTGTTTTTT | CASSLVDNRQDRRKNTGELFF
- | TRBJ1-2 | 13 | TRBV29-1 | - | TGCAGCGTTGGAGGAGGGGGGATCTATGGCTACACCTTC | CSVGGGGIYGYTF
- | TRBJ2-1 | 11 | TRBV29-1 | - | TGCAGCGTTGATTATTATGATGAGCAGTTCTTC | CSVDYYDEQFF
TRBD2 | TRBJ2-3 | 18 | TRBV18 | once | TGTGCCAGCTCACCACCGATATCTAGCGGGGGGGTAACAGATACGCAGTATTTT | CASSPPISSGGVTDTQYF
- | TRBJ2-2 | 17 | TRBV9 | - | TGTGCCAGCAGCAACCCCAGGGTACAATTGAACACCGGGGAGCTGTTTTTT | CASSNPRVQLNTGELFF
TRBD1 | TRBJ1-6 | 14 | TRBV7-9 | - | TGTGCCAGCAGGTCGGGACAGAACAATTCACCCCTCCACTTT | CASRSGQNNSPLHF
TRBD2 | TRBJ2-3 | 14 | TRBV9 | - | TGTGCCAGCAGCGCGGGGGGGACCACAGATACGCAGTATTTT | CASSAGGTTDTQYF
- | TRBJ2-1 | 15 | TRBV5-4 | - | TGTGCCAGCAGCTTGAGGAGGGAGGCGGACAATGAGCAGTTCTTC | CASSLRREADNEQFF
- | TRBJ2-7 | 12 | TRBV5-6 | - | TGTGCCAGCAGCTTGGGGGCGGCTGGGCAGTACTTC | CASSLGAAGQYF
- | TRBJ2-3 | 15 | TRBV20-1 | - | TGCAGTGCTAGAGCTGACGACGAATCCCAAGATACGCAGTATTTT | CSARADDESQDTQYF
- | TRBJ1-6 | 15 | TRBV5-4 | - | TGTGCCAGCAGCCCGTCCCAGGGGTCCACTGTTCCCCTCCACTTT | CASSPSQGSTVPLHF
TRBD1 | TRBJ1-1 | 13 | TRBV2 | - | TGTGCCAGCTCCGGGACAGTGAACACTGAAGCTTTCTTT | CASSGTVNTEAFF
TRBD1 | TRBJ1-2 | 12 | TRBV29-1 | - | TGCAGCGTTCCTGACAGGGTTCATGGCTACACCTTC | CSVPDRVHGYTF
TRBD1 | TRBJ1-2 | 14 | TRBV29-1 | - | TGCAGCGCGACCGGGACAGGGGGACCCTATGGCTACACCTTC | CSATGTGGPYGYTF
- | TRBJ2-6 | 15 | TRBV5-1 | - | TGCGCCAGCAGCTTGTGGATCTCTGGGGCCAACGTCCTGACTTTC | CASSLWISGANVLTF
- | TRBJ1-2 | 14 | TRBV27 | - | TGTGCCAGCAGCCCCCCGGGACACAGCTATGGCTACACCTTC | CASSPPGHSYGYTF